The clone carrying this T cell receptor beta chain was recorded only once. The data belong to a study of blood T cell repertoires in COVID-19. About the study: Acute and convalescent COVID-19 samples came from the United States, Italy and Spain.

This table comes from immunoSEQ multiplex PCR, and its TCRdb copy is limited to in-frame clones, with some not included. The table includes more than 150,000 clones, approximately 83% detected once. In germline, CDR1 is SGHRS, CDR2 YFSETQ. There are 15 residues in the CDR3. With 2 bases clipped from V and 7 bases from J, the junction kept 10 bases outside the gene matches. This TCR was recovered from an older woman with acute or convalescent COVID-19. The sequenced material came from peripheral blood. The chain recombines TRBV5-1 with TRBJ1-1; 8 bases align to TRBD1. The CDR3 protein is CASSFLAPGQVEAFF. DNA for the CDR3: TGCGCCAGCAGCTTCTTAGCTCCGGGACAGGTTGAAGCTTTCTTT. Variable domain in full (rest from reference TRBV5-1 and TRBJ1-1): KAGVTQTPRYLIKTRGQQVTLSCSPISGHRSVSWYQQTPGQGLQFLFEYFSETQRNKGNFPGRFSGRQFSNSRSEMNVSTLELGDSALYLCASSFLAPGQVEAFFGQGTRLTVV.